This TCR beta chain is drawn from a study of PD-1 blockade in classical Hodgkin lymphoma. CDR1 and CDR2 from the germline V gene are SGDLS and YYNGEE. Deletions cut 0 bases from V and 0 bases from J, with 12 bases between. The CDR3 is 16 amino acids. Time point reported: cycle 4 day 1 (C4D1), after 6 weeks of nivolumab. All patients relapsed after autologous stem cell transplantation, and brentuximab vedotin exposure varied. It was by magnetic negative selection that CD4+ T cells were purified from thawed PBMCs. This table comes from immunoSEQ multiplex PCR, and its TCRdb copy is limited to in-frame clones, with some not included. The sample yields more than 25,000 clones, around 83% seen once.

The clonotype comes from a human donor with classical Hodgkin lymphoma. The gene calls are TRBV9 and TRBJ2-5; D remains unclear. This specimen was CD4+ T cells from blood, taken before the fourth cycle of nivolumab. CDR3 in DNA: TGTGCCAGCAGCGTAGGGGCCTCGGACCACCAAGAGACCCAGTACTTC. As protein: CASSVGASDHQETQYF.